What follows are 16 T cell receptor beta chains derived from one specimen sequenced in a study of cytomegalovirus exposure and HLA in healthy donors. Assay used: immunoSEQ multiplex PCR; TCRdb lists only in-frame clones, some missing. This sample has roughly 250,000 clones, with about 90% found just once. The sample taken for sequencing was PBMCs. These receptors all come from a woman younger than 30 in good health and CMV-seronegative.

This rearrangement joins TRBV9 to TRBJ2-7; 8 nucleotides align to TRBD2. Unmatched junction bases numbered 12, after V lost 4 bases and J lost 3 bases. The CDR3 runs 16 residues. Germline values: CDR1 SGDLS, CDR2 YYNGEE. The DNA of the CDR3 is TGTGCCAGCAGCCCCCGGGGTAGCGGGGCGTTCTACGAGCAGTACTTC. Translation gives CASSPRGSGAFYEQYF.

The V gene is TRBV4-2, the J gene TRBJ2-5; the match to TRBD2 covers 9 bases. Per the germline V gene, CDR1 is LGHNA and CDR2 is YNFKEQ. The junction had 3 bases not matched to a gene; V was cut back by 1 base and J by 3 bases. The CDR3 sequence is 15 residues long. This chain's CDR3 is CASSQGASGEETQYF. Here the CDR3 DNA reads TGTGCCAGCAGCCAAGGGGCTAGCGGGGAAGAGACCCAGTACTTC.

This clone was observed once. The chain uses TRBV5-4 and TRBJ2-3; TRBD1 agrees at 7 bases. The CDR3 covers 16 residues. V shed 4 bases and J 0 bases; nucleotides not matched to a gene: 8. Germline V gene lookup returns CDR1 SGHNT and CDR2 YYREEE (reference sequence). The CDR3 DNA is TGTGCCAGCAGCCACGACAGGGCTTGGAGCACAGATACGCAGTATTTT. Protein sequence: CASSHDRAWSTDTQYF.

This clone was seen a handful of times. The chain has TRBV27 and TRBJ2-1, with 7 bases matching TRBD2. With 4 bases clipped from V and 7 bases from J, the junction kept 10 bases outside the gene matches. This CDR3 is 15 amino acids long. In germline, CDR1 is MNHEY, CDR2 SMNVEV (reference sequence). This CDR3 is CASSSLRGVGNEQFF. DNA for the CDR3: TGTGCCAGCAGTTCCCTCCGGGGGGTAGGGAATGAGCAGTTCTTC.

The gene calls are TRBV28 and TRBJ2-7, with 7 bases matching TRBD2. The CDR3 loop spans 13 amino acids. The germline V gene encodes CDR1 MDHEN and CDR2 SYDVKM. V was pared by 11 bases and J by 3 bases, with 10 bases of the junction left unmatched. CDR3 coding DNA: TGTGCCTCCACCGGGGCTAGCGGCTACGAGCAGTACGTC. This codes for CASTGASGYEQYV.

V and J are TRBV6-5 and TRBJ2-7; TRBD2 matches 11 bases. The germline gives CDR1 MNHEY, CDR2 SVGAGI. Trimming cost V 5 bases and J 2 bases; bases outside gene matches: 5. The CDR3 covers 15 residues. The CDR3 DNA reads as TGTGCCAGCAGTAACCTAGCGGGGGGAGCCTACGAGCAGTACTTC. Translation gives CASSNLAGGAYEQYF.

This rearrangement joins TRBV7-9 to TRBJ2-1, with 14 bases fitting TRBD2. With 5 bases clipped from V and 10 bases from J, the junction kept 7 bases outside the gene matches. The germline V gene encodes CDR1 SEHNR and CDR2 FQNEAQ (reference sequence). The CDR3 runs 15 residues. CDR3 protein: CASSLRTSGGYEQFF. The CDR3 DNA is TGTGCCAGCAGCCTGAGGACTAGCGGGGGGTACGAGCAGTTCTTC.

The chain has TRBV18 and TRBJ1-2; D might be TRBD1 (5 bases). Per germline, CDR1 KGHSH and CDR2 LQKENI. CDR3 length: 14 amino acids. V lost 5 bases and J 3 bases, leaving 13 bases between the germline ends. The CDR3 loop reads CASSFEGGDYGYTF. In DNA, the CDR3 is TGTGCCAGCTCATTCGAGGGAGGGGACTATGGCTACACCTTC.

The V call is TRBV7-7, the J call TRBJ1-5, with TRBD1 identical over 10 bases. The CDR3 runs 19 residues. V was clipped by 5 bases and J by 7 bases; unmatched bases: 20. Looked up from germline, CDR1 is SSHAT and CDR2 is FNYEAQ (reference sequence). CDR3 amino acids: CASSLQTPNRQGASQPQHF. The CDR3 DNA reads TGTGCCAGCAGCCTTCAAACCCCCAACAGACAGGGGGCTTCACAGCCCCAGCATTTT. The full variable domain, completed using reference TRBV7-7 and TRBJ1-5, is GAGVSQSPRYKVTKRGQDVTLRCDPISSHATLYWYQQALGQGPEFLTYFNYEAQPDKSGLPSDRFSAERPEGSISTLTIQRTEQRDSAMYRCASSLQTPNRQGASQPQHFGDGTRLSIL.

This chain connects TRBV30 to TRBJ1-4; D might be TRBD1 (6 bases). Per the germline V gene, CDR1 is GTSNPN and CDR2 is SVGIG (reference sequence). V lost 3 bases to trimming and J lost 8 bases, with 13 bases between them. This CDR3 region has 13 residues. The CDR3 region has the DNA TGTGCCTGGAGAAACAGGGATAAAGAAAAACTGTTTTTT. Translating it yields CAWRNRDKEKLFF.

This clone appeared a few times. The chain links TRBV7-8 to TRBJ2-3, with 7 bases matching TRBD2. Germline CDR1 reads SGHVS; CDR2 reads FQNEAQ. V lost 4 bases and J lost 2; bases outside the gene matches: 6. This CDR3 has 15 amino acids. The CDR3 sequence: CASSSKRGYTDTQYF. The CDR3 region has the DNA TGTGCCAGCAGCTCCAAGCGGGGATACACAGATACGCAGTATTTT.

The chain couples TRBV9 to TRBJ2-1; 7 bases line up with TRBD1. V shed 3 bases and J 7 bases; nucleotides not matched to a gene: 7. The CDR3 consists of 14 residues. The germline gives CDR1 SGDLS, CDR2 YYNGEE. The CDR3 nucleotides are TGTGCCAGCAGCGACGACAGGGTCAGTAATGAGCAGTTCTTC. As protein: CASSDDRVSNEQFF.

The count of this clone is one. For the CDR3, the DNA is TGTGCCAGCTCAGCTTCCGCAGCTAATGAAAAACTGTTTTTT. It encodes CASSASAANEKLFF. The chain recombines TRBV18 with TRBJ1-4; D is unclear. The CDR3 covers 14 residues. In germline, CDR1 is KGHSH, CDR2 LQKENI. V lost 5 bases and J lost 3, with 10 bases in between. Full variable domain (rest looked up from reference TRBV18 and TRBJ1-4): NAGVMQNPRHLVRRRGQEARLRCSPMKGHSHVYWYRQLPEEGLKFMVYLQKENIIDESGMPKERFSAEFPKEGPSILRIQQVVRGDSAAYFCASSASAANEKLFFGSGTQLSVL.

The CDR3 loop is CSVGSTENTEAFF. CDR3 DNA sequence: TGCAGCGTCGGTTCTACAGAGAACACTGAAGCTTTCTTT. This sequence joins TRBV29-1 and TRBJ1-1; no reliable D call. The CDR3 runs to 13 residues. Germline V gene lookup returns CDR1 SQVTM and CDR2 ANQGSEA. Trimming stripped 6 bases from V and 1 base from J, with 12 bases between.

A remark on this clone: Other DNA sequences in this specimen translate into the identical CDR3. The chain has TRBV6-1 and TRBJ1-1; D remains unclear. This CDR3 is 13 amino acids long. The V end lost 2 bases, the J end lost 1 base, and 5 bases lay between the germline ends. The germline gives CDR1 MNHNS, CDR2 SASEGT. The CDR3 protein is CASSERGNTEAFF. Here the CDR3 DNA reads TGTGCCAGCAGTGAACGGGGGAACACTGAAGCTTTCTTT.

The rearrangement links TRBV14 to TRBJ2-7; D perhaps matches TRBD1 (5 bases). Germline V gives CDR1 SGHDN, CDR2 FVKESK. Trimming removed 8 bases from V and 10 bases from J, with 15 bases in between. The CDR3 sequence is 11 residues long. The CDR3 loop reads CASGQLFSQYF. CDR3 nucleotides: TGTGCCAGCGGACAACTGTTCAGTCAGTACTTC.